This T cell receptor (beta chain) was retrieved from a study of blood T cell repertoires in COVID-19. Study overall: The cDNA or gDNA used as material had been derived from T cells, B-cell-depleted T cells, or PBMCs.

As processed by the authors: Nucleated cell number was recorded as an estimate derived from reference gene primer amplification. Sequencing used immunoSEQ multiplex PCR; TCRdb keeps in-frame clones, though not all of them. V and J calls and clone size follow that table, whereas D and trimming were derived from the DNA. There are around 260,000 clones in the sample; around 85% occur only once, and roughly 4% lies in the top ten. Sequencing was performed on PBMCs or T cells enriched from blood (not recorded which). The receptor's source is a woman younger than 45 who had recovered from COVID-19.

This CDR3 is CASSWKGAYEQYF. The CDR3 DNA is TGTGCCAGCAGTTGGAAGGGGGCCTACGAGCAGTACTTC. The J gene is TRBJ2-7, the V gene TRBV6-2 or TRBV6-3; D might be TRBD1 (6 bases). The V end was cut by 4 bases, the J end by 2 bases, with 9 bases between. The CDR3 totals 13 residues. Germline CDR1 and CDR2: MNHEY and SVGEGT.